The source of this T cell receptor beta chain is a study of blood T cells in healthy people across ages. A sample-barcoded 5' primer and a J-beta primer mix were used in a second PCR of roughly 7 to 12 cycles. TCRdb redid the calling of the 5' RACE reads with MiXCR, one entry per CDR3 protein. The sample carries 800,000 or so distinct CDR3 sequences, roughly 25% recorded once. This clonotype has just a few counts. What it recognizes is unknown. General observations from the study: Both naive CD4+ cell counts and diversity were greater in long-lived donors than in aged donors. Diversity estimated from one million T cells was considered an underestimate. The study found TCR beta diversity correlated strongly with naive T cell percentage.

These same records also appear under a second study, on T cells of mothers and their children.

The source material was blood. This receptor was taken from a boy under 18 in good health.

The CDR3 protein is CASSWTLITEAFF. CDR3 sequence (DNA): TGTGCCAGCAGCTGGACACTGATTACTGAAGCTTTCTTT. V gene TRBV7-2 combines with J gene TRBJ1-1; D is perhaps TRBD1 (5 bases). The CDR3 has 13 residues. CDR1 and CDR2 from the germline V gene are SGHTA and FQGNSA. V was cut by 4 bases and J by 5 bases, with 11 bases left in between.